Following are 6 T cell receptor beta chains from one sample sequenced in a study of control samples from healthy donors and cancer patients. Libraries were prepared by immunoSEQ multiplex PCR; TCRdb keeps only in-frame clonotypes and omits some of them. The sample yields 250,000 to 300,000 clones, approximately 80% seen once. Material for sequencing was PBMCs. These TCRs come from a woman aged 55-75 years with lung cancer.

The V and J genes are TRBV6-4 and TRBJ2-5; 13 bases are a match to TRBD2. This CDR3 is 14 amino acids long. Germline values: CDR1 MRHNA, CDR2 SNTAGT. With 6 bases clipped from V and 4 bases from J, the junction kept 2 bases outside the gene matches. Here the CDR3 reads CASRLAGGLETQYF. The CDR3, as DNA: TGTGCCAGCAGACTAGCGGGGGGGCTAGAGACCCAGTACTTC.

J is TRBJ2-7 and V is TRBV7-3, with 8 bases fitting TRBD2. CDR1 SGHTA and CDR2 FQGTGA come from the germline V gene. V gave up 5 bases and J gave up 2 bases; unmatched junction bases: 8. The length of the CDR3 is 15 residues. The CDR3: CASSPQAGVPYEQYF. CDR3 sequence (DNA): TGTGCCAGCAGCCCCCAAGCGGGAGTTCCCTACGAGCAGTACTTC.

The sample holds one count of this clone. This chain joins TRBV7-2 and TRBJ1-1; unclear D gene. Germline V gene lookup returns CDR1 SGHTA and CDR2 FQGNSA. Trimming cost V 0 bases and J 1 base, with 18 bases left between them. This CDR3 has 18 residues. The chain's CDR3 is CASSLAGAVLNTNTEAFF. CDR3 nucleotide sequence: TGTGCCAGCAGCTTAGCGGGCGCAGTTTTGAACACGAACACTGAAGCTTTCTTT.

In regard to this clone: Additional DNA sequences in this sample encode the identical CDR3. This chain joins TRBV9 and TRBJ1-2; TRBD1 agrees at 8 bases. The germline V gene has CDR1 SGDLS and CDR2 YYNGEE. J lost 4 bases, V lost 2 bases, and 4 bases had no gene match. The CDR3 spans 14 residues. For the CDR3, the DNA is TGTGCCAGCAGCGTCGGACAGGGTGGCTATGGCTACACCTTC. As protein: CASSVGQGGYGYTF.

A note on this clone: One end of the junction is discordant with germline, which a read error may explain. The V call is TRBV5-6, the J call TRBJ1-1, with 10 bases that match TRBD1. Per germline, CDR1 SGHDT and CDR2 YYEEEE. The CDR3 totals 16 residues. The CDR3 region has the DNA TGTGCCAGCAGAACCGGGACAGGGGTAATGAATACTGAAGCTTTCTTT. Encoded protein: CASRTGTGVMNTEAFF.

The CDR3 protein is CASSVQPGQGSDTQYF. Here the CDR3 DNA reads TGTGCCAGCAGCGTACAACCGGGACAGGGGTCGGATACGCAGTATTTT. The chain joins TRBV9 to TRBJ2-3; 10 bases are shared with TRBD1. The CDR3 is 16 residues long. V dropped 1 base and J dropped 6; count of bases not matched to a gene: 8. Looked up from germline, CDR1 is SGDLS and CDR2 is YYNGEE.